The clone carrying this T cell receptor (beta chain) has ten or more counts. The investigators amplified TCR beta CDR3 regions from RNA transcripts. The HTBI primer set was used in a first-round RT-PCR of the TCR CDR3. TCRdb passed the multiplex PCR reads through MiXCR, listing each CDR3 protein once. Of about 740,000 distinct CDR3 sequences in the sample, 14% were seen once. The sample comes from a study of T cells in Graves' hyperthyroidism and ophthalmopathy. V was clipped by 5 bases and J by 6 bases, with 13 bases between them. Germline CDR1 MNHNS, CDR2 SASEGT. The CDR3 loop spans 13 amino acids. The V and J genes are TRBV6-1 and TRBJ1-1; no clear D gene. The sample taken for sequencing was blood. This receptor was obtained from a woman under 30 with Graves' hyperthyroidism. The CDR3 here is CASSYSVLSEAFF. The CDR3 DNA follows: TGTGCCAGCAGTTATTCCGTATTATCTGAAGCTTTCTTT.